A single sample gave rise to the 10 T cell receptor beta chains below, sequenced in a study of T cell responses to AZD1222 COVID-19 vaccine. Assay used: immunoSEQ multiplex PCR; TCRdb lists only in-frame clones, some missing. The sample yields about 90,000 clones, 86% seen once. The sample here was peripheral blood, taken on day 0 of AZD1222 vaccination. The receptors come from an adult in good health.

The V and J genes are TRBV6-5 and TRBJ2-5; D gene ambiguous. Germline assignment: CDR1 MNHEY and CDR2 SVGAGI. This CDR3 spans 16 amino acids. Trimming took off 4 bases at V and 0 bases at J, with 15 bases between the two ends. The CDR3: CASSFRYGDNQETQYF. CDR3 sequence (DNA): TGTGCCAGCAGTTTCCGGTATGGGGATAACCAAGAGACCCAGTACTTC.

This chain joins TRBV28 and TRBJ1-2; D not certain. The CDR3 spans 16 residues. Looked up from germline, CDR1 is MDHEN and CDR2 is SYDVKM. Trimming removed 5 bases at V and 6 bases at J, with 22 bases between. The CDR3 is CASSLSGIFSRHGYTF. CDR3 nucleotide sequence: TGTGCCAGCAGTCTATCGGGTATCTTCTCGAGGCATGGCTACACCTTC.

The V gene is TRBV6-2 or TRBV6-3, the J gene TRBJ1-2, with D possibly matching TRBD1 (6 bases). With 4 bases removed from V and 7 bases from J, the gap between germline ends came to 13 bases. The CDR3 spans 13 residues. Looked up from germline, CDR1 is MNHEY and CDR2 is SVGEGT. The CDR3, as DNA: TGTGCCAGCAGTTCACAGGGTACTGCTGGCTACACCTTC. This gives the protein CASSSQGTAGYTF.

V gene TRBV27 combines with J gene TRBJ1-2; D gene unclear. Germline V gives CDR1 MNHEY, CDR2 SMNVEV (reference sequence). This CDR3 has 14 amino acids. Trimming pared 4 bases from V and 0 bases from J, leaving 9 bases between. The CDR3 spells CASSSPNPNYGYTF. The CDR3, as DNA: TGTGCCAGCAGTTCTCCCAACCCTAACTATGGCTACACCTTC.

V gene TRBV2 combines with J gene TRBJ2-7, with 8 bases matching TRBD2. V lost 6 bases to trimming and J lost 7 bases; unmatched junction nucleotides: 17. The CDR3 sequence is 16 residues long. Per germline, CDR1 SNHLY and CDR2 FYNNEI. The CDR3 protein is CASSAKTSATPLEQYF. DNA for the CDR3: TGTGCCAGCAGCGCCAAGACTAGCGCGACTCCTCTGGAGCAGTACTTC.

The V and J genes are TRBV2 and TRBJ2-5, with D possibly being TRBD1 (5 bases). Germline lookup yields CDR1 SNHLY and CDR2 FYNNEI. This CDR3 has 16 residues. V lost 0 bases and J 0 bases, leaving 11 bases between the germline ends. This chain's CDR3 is CASSEATVMYQETQYF. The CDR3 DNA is TGTGCCAGCAGTGAAGCGACAGTCATGTACCAAGAGACCCAGTACTTC.

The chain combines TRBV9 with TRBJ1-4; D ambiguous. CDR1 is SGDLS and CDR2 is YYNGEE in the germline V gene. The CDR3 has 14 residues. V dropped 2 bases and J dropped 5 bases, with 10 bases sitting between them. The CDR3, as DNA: TGTGCCAGCAGCGTGGGGAGAATCAATGAAAAACTGTTTTTT. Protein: CASSVGRINEKLFF.

The DNA for the CDR3 is TGTGCCAGCAGCCAGGACAGGGGGAACACTGAAGCTTTCTTT. The encoded protein is CASSQDRGNTEAFF. The chain joins TRBV7-2 to TRBJ1-1; TRBD1 agrees at 9 bases. This CDR3 region has 14 residues. V lost 5 bases, J lost 1 base, and 2 bases stayed unmatched. Germline CDR1 reads SGHTA; CDR2 reads FQGNSA.

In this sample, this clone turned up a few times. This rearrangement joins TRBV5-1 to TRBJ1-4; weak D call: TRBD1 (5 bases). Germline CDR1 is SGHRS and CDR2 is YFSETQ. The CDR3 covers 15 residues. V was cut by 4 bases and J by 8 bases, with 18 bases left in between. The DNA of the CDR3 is TGCGCCAGCAGCGCGCGGGACCCTCGACGGGAAAAACTGTTTTTT. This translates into CASSARDPRREKLFF.

CDR3 loop: CASSVKRGVQNTEAFF. In nucleotides, the CDR3 is TGTGCCAGCAGCGTAAAACGCGGGGTACAGAACACTGAAGCTTTCTTT. This chain links TRBV7-8 with TRBJ1-1; D not certain. Germline loops: CDR1 SGHVS, CDR2 FQNEAQ. Trimming pared 5 bases from V and 1 base from J, leaving 17 bases between. This CDR3 region has 16 residues.